This T cell receptor beta chain derives from a study of shared clonotypes between healthy human individuals. Naive CD8 cells were CD45RO-negative, positively selected for CCR7, excluding terminally differentiated effector memory CD45RA+ cells. This CDR3 spans 13 amino acids. Between the trimmed V and J ends, which lost 6 bases and 0 bases, there was a span of 6 bases. Germline V gene lookup returns CDR1 MNHEY and CDR2 SVGAGI. Of note for this clone: Other DNA sequences in this specimen translate into the identical CDR3.

Sequenced by immunoSEQ multiplex PCR; TCRdb stores in-frame clones only, minus some. The repertoire holds roughly 2 million clones, with roughly 95% as singletons. The V and J genes are TRBV6-5 and TRBJ2-1, with D maybe TRBD2 (5 bases). This TCR was recovered from a man between 18 and 29 years old in good health. The sequenced material came from naive CD8+ T cells sorted from blood. The CDR3 loop reads CASSRDSYNEQFF. Here the CDR3 DNA reads TGTGCCAGCAGCCGGGACTCCTACAATGAGCAGTTCTTC.